The rows below give T cell receptor beta chains drawn from one sample of a study of control samples from healthy donors and cancer patients. Sequenced by immunoSEQ multiplex PCR; TCRdb stores in-frame clones only, minus some. The data hold roughly 43,000 clones, with 94% observed a single time. The specimen sequenced was blood. The receptor source for this set is a man aged 60 to 75 in good health. The CDR3 runs from the conserved cysteine through the conserved F or W. D genes are given only for firm matches. Expanded clones are given a class, and other clones once, few, many or no size at all.

V	D	size	J	CDR3	DNA
TRBV3-1/TRBV3-2	TRBD2	.	TRBJ2-1	CASSQELAGGNEQFF	TGTGCCAGCAGCCAAGAACTAGCGGGAGGTAATGAGCAGTTCTTC
TRBV9	.	.	TRBJ2-3	CASSVGRLAGSTDTQYF	TGTGCCAGCAGCGTAGGTCGATTGGCGGGTAGCACAGATACGCAGTATTTT
TRBV9	.	.	TRBJ2-1	CASSVEPSSYNEQFF	TGTGCCAGCAGCGTAGAGCCGAGCTCCTACAATGAGCAGTTCTTC
TRBV3-1/TRBV3-2	.	.	TRBJ1-2	CASSQREGYTF	TGTGCCAGCAGCCAAAGGGAAGGCTACACCTTC
TRBV27	TRBD2	.	TRBJ2-1	CATSGGNPSYNEQFF	TGTGCCACCTCGGGAGGTAATCCCTCCTACAATGAGCAGTTCTTC
TRBV27	TRBD2	.	TRBJ2-3	CASSFRTSGRAADTQYF	TGTGCCAGCAGTTTCAGGACTAGCGGGAGGGCCGCTGATACGCAGTATTTT
TRBV7-9	.	.	TRBJ1-2	CASSSSVGALLAGYTF	TGTGCCAGCAGCTCCTCAGTGGGGGCTCTATTGGCTGGCTACACCTTC
TRBV7-7	TRBD1	.	TRBJ2-5	CASSLAAGTGVQETQYF	TGTGCTAGCAGCTTAGCCGCCGGGACAGGGGTCCAAGAGACCCAGTACTTC
TRBV6-5	.	.	TRBJ1-5	CASSLRGGDQPQHF	TGTGCCAGCAGTCTCCGGGGCGGAGATCAGCCCCAGCATTTT
TRBV7-8	.	.	TRBJ2-1	CASSQISGGQFF	TGTGCCAGCAGCCAAATTAGCGGAGGGCAGTTCTTC
TRBV7-3	.	.	TRBJ2-3	CASSLVGDLGDTQYF	TGTGCCAGCAGCTTAGTAGGCGACTTGGGAGATACGCAGTATTTT
TRBV9	TRBD2	.	TRBJ2-1	CASSAGTSDYNEQFF	TGTGCCAGCAGCGCCGGGACTAGCGACTACAATGAGCAGTTCTTC
TRBV5-1	TRBD1	.	TRBJ2-1	CASSIGTGGSYNEQFF	TGCGCCAGCAGCATAGGGACAGGGGGATCCTACAATGAGCAGTTCTTC
TRBV27	.	once	TRBJ2-7	CASSLRWPGTRDYEQYF	TGTGCCAGCAGTCTCCGATGGCCCGGGACTCGGGACTACGAGCAGTACTTC
TRBV5-4	.	.	TRBJ2-7	CASRDPENF	TGTGCCAGCAGGGACCCGGAAAACTTC